The clone carrying this TCR beta chain was detected ten times or more. The record originates from a study of early T cells in non-severe SARS-CoV-2 infection. V lost 4 bases to trimming and J lost 0 bases, with 3 bases between them. The CDR3 length is 12 residues. Germline assignment: CDR1 LGHNA and CDR2 YSLEER. TCRdb ran MiXCR on the 5' RACE reads and lists one entry per CDR3 protein. Of nearly 30,000 distinct CDR3 sequences detected, under 6% appear once; the ten largest clones hold about 5.8%. The origin of this receptor is an adult who was a healthcare worker with PCR-confirmed SARS-CoV-2 infection or an uninfected control (not recorded which). This chain uses TRBV4-3 with TRBJ2-5; D remains unclear. The specimen sequenced was whole blood. The DNA for the CDR3 is TGCGCCAGCAGCCGAGACCAAGAGACCCAGTACTTC. This encodes CASSRDQETQYF.